This T cell receptor (beta chain) was sequenced for a study of blood T cell repertoires in COVID-19. Only in-frame clones appear in the TCRdb table, and some are missing; sequencing was by immunoSEQ multiplex PCR. The repertoire holds some 260,000 clones, with around three quarters as singletons. Trimming stripped 4 bases from V and 3 bases from J, with 14 bases between. CDR3 size: 15 residues. Per germline, CDR1 SGHRS and CDR2 YFSETQ. This chain uses TRBV5-1 with TRBJ1-3, with D perhaps TRBD1 (6 bases). The receptor was isolated from a woman over 75 with acute or convalescent COVID-19. The sequencing input was peripheral blood. The CDR3 is CASSPGTNDGNTIYF. The CDR3 coding sequence is TGCGCCAGCAGCCCAGGGACAAACGATGGAAACACCATATATTTT.